Listed below are T cell receptor beta chains from one sample, sequenced in a study of blood T cell repertoires in COVID-19. The assay was immunoSEQ multiplex PCR, and TCRdb's table has in-frame clones only and misses some. This table has around 150,000 clones, about 80% appearing once. Sequencing was done on a sample of peripheral blood. The receptors were sampled from a woman between 40 and 55 years old with COVID-19, enrolled during active disease. Each CDR3 is given with its conserved first and last residue. D genes are given only for firm matches. Rows may omit the clone size; those that give it use once, few, many or a size class.

NA,TRBV6-5,NA,TRBJ2-1,TGTGCCAGCAGTTCCGATCTAGCTCATGAGCAGTTCTTC,CASSSDLAHEQFF
NA,TRBV2,NA,TRBJ2-3,TGTGCCAGCAGTGAATGGTCCGGCGGTACGCAGTATTTT,CASSEWSGGTQYF
many,TRBV18,NA,TRBJ2-1,TGTGCCAGCTCACCACCAGCCGACAATGAGCAGTTCTTC,CASSPPADNEQFF
NA,TRBV5-8,TRBD2,TRBJ2-1,TGTGCCAGCAGCCCCTCTCGGCTAGCGGGAGGTCTGTGGCAGTTCTTC,CASSPSRLAGGLWQFF
NA,TRBV2,NA,TRBJ2-1,TGTGCCAGCAGTGAGTACCTCCGCTATTTGAATGAGCAGTTCTTC,CASSEYLRYLNEQFF
NA,TRBV19,NA,TRBJ2-1,TGTGCCAGCCTGGACATAAGCTCCTACAATGAGCAGTTCTTC,CASLDISSYNEQFF
NA,TRBV5-4,NA,TRBJ2-2,TGTGCCAGCAGGAAACTTAACACCGGGGAGCTGTTTTTT,CASRKLNTGELFF
NA,TRBV30,NA,TRBJ2-5,TGTGCCTGGAGTGAGGCGGGAGAGACCCAGTACTTC,CAWSEAGETQYF
NA,TRBV5-1,TRBD2,TRBJ2-7,TGCGCCAGCAGCGGGCTAGCGGGAGCGTACGAGCAGTACTTC,CASSGLAGAYEQYF
NA,TRBV11-2,NA,TRBJ2-2,TGTGCCAGCAGCCGGCAGACTAGTTTAGACACCGGGGAGCTGTTTTTT,CASSRQTSLDTGELFF
NA,TRBV5-6,NA,TRBJ1-1,TGTGCCAGCAGCCTCTGGACAGTTCGTGCGAACACTGAAGCTTTCTTT,CASSLWTVRANTEAFF
NA,TRBV5-1,TRBD2,TRBJ2-7,TGCGCCAGCAGCTTGTGGGGGGGAGACGAGCAGTACTTC,CASSLWGGDEQYF
NA,TRBV30,NA,TRBJ2-2,TGTGCCTGGAGTGTAATGGCAGGGTACGGCGGGGAGCTGTTTTTT,CAWSVMAGYGGELFF
NA,TRBV30,TRBD2,TRBJ2-1,TGTGCCTGGAGCTTAAGCGGGAGCTCCTACAATGAGCAGTTCTTC,CAWSLSGSSYNEQFF
once,TRBV2,NA,TRBJ2-1,TGTGCCAGCAGTGAAGCCTTGGCAACCTACAATGAGCAGTTCTTC,CASSEALATYNEQFF
NA,TRBV11-3,TRBD2,TRBJ2-1,TGTGCCAGCAGTGCTGTAGCGGGCAATGAGCAGTTCTTC,CASSAVAGNEQFF
NA,TRBV12-3/TRBV12-4,NA,TRBJ1-2,TGTGCCAGCAGCTCGCCGGGGGATGGCTACACCTTC,CASSSPGDGYTF
NA,TRBV18,NA,TRBJ1-1,TGTGCCAGCTTACGGGGTATCCGCGACACTGAAGCTTTCTTT,CASLRGIRDTEAFF
NA,TRBV7-5,NA,TRBJ1-1,TGTGTCAGAAGCTTAGAAGTCGGACAGATGAACACTGAAGCTTTCTTT,CVRSLEVGQMNTEAFF
few,TRBV5-1,TRBD1,TRBJ2-7,TGCGCCAGCAGCTCGGACAGGGTTGACGAGCAGTACTTC,CASSSDRVDEQYF
NA,TRBV5-8,NA,TRBJ2-3,TGTGCCAGCAGCTTTGAGACTCTCACAGATACGCAGTATTTT,CASSFETLTDTQYF
NA,TRBV30,NA,TRBJ2-2,TGTGCCTGGAGTGTAGTTGTTTCGACACCCCTCGCGAACACCGGGGAGCTGTTTTTT,CAWSVVVSTPLANTGELFF
NA,TRBV9,TRBD2,TRBJ2-1,TGTGCCAGCAGCGGCGTAGCGGGAGCGGATAATGAGCAGTTCTTC,CASSGVAGADNEQFF
NA,TRBV6-5,TRBD1,TRBJ1-5,TGTGCCAGCAGGCCGACAGGGGCCAGCCAGCCCCAGCATTTT,CASRPTGASQPQHF
NA,TRBV29-1,NA,TRBJ1-2,TGCAGCGTTGGATCGGTGACAGTACACAATGGCTACACCTTC,CSVGSVTVHNGYTF
once,TRBV19,NA,TRBJ2-1,TGTGCCAGTAGTTCAGTGTTGGGGAGTTACAATGAGCAGTTCTTC,CASSSVLGSYNEQFF
NA,TRBV6-1,NA,TRBJ1-3,TGTGCCACAAGTGAAGTCCTAACGGGTTACTCTGGAAACACCATATATTTT,CATSEVLTGYSGNTIYF
once,TRBV5-6,TRBD1,TRBJ2-1,TGTGCCAGCAGCCCGAACGGACAGGTAGTCGGAAATGAGCAGTTCTTC,CASSPNGQVVGNEQFF
NA,TRBV11-2,NA,TRBJ1-2,TGTGCCAGCAGCCGTATGGGGCGAGGCTACACCTTC,CASSRMGRGYTF